This T cell receptor beta chain was identified in a study of technical replicates of blood from a few donors. The ends were cut back, 3 bases at V and 3 bases at J, with 15 bases in the middle. CDR1 and CDR2 (germline): MNHEY, SMNVEV (reference sequence). The CDR3 sequence is 15 residues long. The method was immunoSEQ multiplex PCR; TCRdb's version includes in-frame clones alone and lacks a portion of them. Altogether about 59,000 clones are present, around nine tenths being singletons, with the ten largest covering 4% to 6.5%. Sequencing was performed on PBMCs. This chain uses TRBV27 with TRBJ2-7; TRBD1 is a possible D gene (8 bases). The receptor was isolated from a human donor in good health. Some clones in this sample may be carry-over from other donors' samples. CDR3 in amino acids: CASSLGGTGIYEQYF. The CDR3 region has the DNA TGTGCCAGCAGTTTGGGGGGGACAGGAATCTACGAGCAGTACTTC.